The 7 T cell receptor beta chains in this list originate from one sample, sequenced in a study of vaccination and CD4 T cells after COVID-19 (dated by TCRdb to about 2022). Library preparation used PCR. TCRdb records Illumina iSeq 100 as the sequencer. DNA from cultured CD4+ T cells underwent TCR sequencing with the Oncomine TCR Beta short-read assay at the Johns Hopkins FTIC core. TCRdb reworked the public reads: Q25 trimming with fastp, MiXCR clone assembly, productive beta chains retained. Rows merge per CDR3 protein into single entries with the most common DNA and genes. This sample holds some 11,000 distinct CDR3 sequences; approximately 60% were observed only once. The ten largest clones add up to just over 8.5% of the sample. Antigens of these TCRs are unknown. The treatment or condition label, as the study defines it: roughly 11-day PBMC culture with coronavirus spike peptide pools or control peptides (ViraFEST assay).

Sample: CD4+ T cells from blood, cultured in vitro, taken before SARS-CoV-2 vaccination. These receptors all come from a human donor who had recovered from COVID-19.

V gene TRBV27 combines with J gene TRBJ1-1, with 8 bases that match TRBD1. Trimming cost V 8 bases and J 4 bases; bases outside gene matches: 21. Germline CDR1 and CDR2: MNHEY and SMNVEV (reference sequence). The CDR3 length is 18 residues. The DNA of the CDR3 is TGTGCCAGCCGCATTTCCGGGACAGGCCTTATATTGGGCACTGAAGCTTTCTTT. This codes for CASRISGTGLILGTEAFF.

This clonotype was observed a few times. The chain links TRBV15 to TRBJ1-5; D remains unclear. The CDR3 is made up of 14 amino acids. The germline V gene has CDR1 LNHNV and CDR2 YYDKDF (reference sequence). The V and J ends lost 4 bases and 0 bases respectively, with 7 bases between them. This CDR3 is CATSNDYSNQPQHF. CDR3 nucleotide sequence: TGTGCCACCAGCAACGATTATAGCAATCAGCCCCAGCATTTT.

The CDR3 sequence is CATSSYVVEWTEAFF. The CDR3 nucleotides are TGTGCAACCAGCAGTTACGTGGTGGAATGGACTGAAGCTTTCTTT. The chain employs TRBV6-1 and TRBJ1-1; D not certain. The CDR3 is 15 amino acids. From germline, CDR1 is MNHNS and CDR2 SASEGT.

The J gene is TRBJ1-1, the V gene TRBV27, with 8 bases aligning to TRBD1. Looked up from germline, CDR1 is MNHEY and CDR2 is SMNVEV (reference sequence). Losses at the gene ends were 6 bases for V and 5 bases for J; bases not matched to a gene: 2. The CDR3 contains 12 residues. The CDR3 loop is CASSRQGTEAFF. DNA of the CDR3: TGTGCCAGCAGCCGACAGGGGACTGAAGCTTTCTTT.

The V gene is TRBV25-1, the J gene TRBJ2-7; 8 nucleotides line up with TRBD2. The CDR3 is 15 amino acids. The germline V gene has CDR1 MGHDK and CDR2 SYGVNS. With 1 base clipped from V and 5 bases from J, the junction kept 7 bases outside the gene matches. The DNA for the CDR3 is TGTGCCAGCAGTGAATCTGGGACTAGTAGTCACGAGCAGTACTTC. Encoded protein: CASSESGTSSHEQYF.

The V and J genes are TRBV29-1 and TRBJ2-1, with 7 positions matching TRBD2. This CDR3 region has 15 residues. V shed 4 bases, J shed 4 bases, and the junction held 10 bases outside the gene matches. CDR1 is SQVTM and CDR2 is ANQGSEA in the germline V gene. The CDR3 DNA reads TGCAGCGTTGGGGGCCTCAGCGGGGTTTACAATGAGCAGTTCTTC. Its protein is CSVGGLSGVYNEQFF.

The rearrangement links TRBV19 to TRBJ2-7, with 7 positions matching TRBD1. V shed 5 bases and J 3 bases; nucleotides not matched to a gene: 7. CDR1 LNHDA and CDR2 SQIVND come from the germline V gene (reference sequence). The CDR3 extends over 14 amino acids. The chain's CDR3 is CASSVGTANYEQYF. The DNA for the CDR3 is TGTGCCAGTAGTGTCGGGACAGCGAACTACGAGCAGTACTTC.